This passage covers 8 T cell receptor beta chains from one sample sequenced in a study of T cell clonality in common variable immunodeficiency. Overall study findings and caveats: Fewer deletions and N-nucleotide insertions were reportedly seen in common variable immunodeficiency TCR beta sequences.

These TCRs' antigens remain unknown. Assay: immunoSEQ multiplex PCR; the TCRdb copy retains only in-frame clones and omits some. The data show tens of thousands of clones, with none appearing a single time. Specimen: peripheral blood mononuclear cells. The receptors were gathered from a human donor with common variable immunodeficiency.

This clone was detected ten times or more. Read coverage stops 3 residues before the CDR3 terminus; the germline J gene supplies the remainder. The V gene is TRBV18, the J gene TRBJ2-7; 9 nucleotides line up with TRBD1. The CDR3 sequence is 15 residues long. V was pared by 2 bases and J by 5 bases, with 7 bases of the junction left unmatched. The germline V gene encodes CDR1 KGHSH and CDR2 LQKENI. Incomplete CDR3 DNA: TGTGCCAGCTCACCAGCTACAGGGGGCTTCAACGAG. It codes for CASSPATGGFNE. The CDR3 in its entirety is CASSPATGGFNEQYF.

As for this clone: Read data end 3 residues before the CDR3 end; the end is taken from the germline J gene. V usage is TRBV30 and J usage is TRBJ1-2; 7 bases line up with TRBD1. The CDR3 loop spans 16 amino acids. Germline V gene lookup returns CDR1 GTSNPN and CDR2 SVGIG (reference sequence). V lost 4 bases and J lost 3; bases outside the gene matches: 14. Incomplete CDR3 DNA: TGTGCCTGGACCCCGGCTGGGACAGCGATTTACTATGGC. As protein: CAWTPAGTAIYYG. The full CDR3 reads CAWTPAGTAIYYGYTF.

Worth noting for this clone: The read comes to an end 3 residues before the CDR3 does, leaving the germline J gene to fill in the end. The J gene is TRBJ1-2, the V gene TRBV19; D possibly corresponds to TRBD1 (6 bases). The CDR3 totals 15 residues. Trimming removed 5 bases from V and 1 base from J, with 14 bases in between. Germline V lookup: CDR1 LNHDA, CDR2 SQIVND (reference sequence). CDR3 in amino acids: CASSLTGVLNYGYTF. The part of the CDR3 DNA that was read is TGTGCCAGTAGTTTGACAGGAGTGCTTAACTATGGC. The whole variable domain, remainder taken from reference TRBV19 and TRBJ1-2, is DGGITQSPKYLFRKEGQNVTLSCEQNLNHDAMYWYRQDPGQGLRLIYYSQIVNDFQKGDIAEGYSVSREKKESFPLTVTSAQKNPTAFYLCASSLTGVLNYGYTFGSGTRLTVV.

Worth noting for this clone: Coverage ceases 3 residues before the CDR3 finishes, and the germline J gene fills in the end. The chain links TRBV5-6 to TRBJ1-2; 9 nucleotides match TRBD1. Germline lookup yields CDR1 SGHDT and CDR2 YYEEEE. The CDR3 is 15 residues long. CDR3: CASSSVGWDRAGYTF. The CDR3 DNA, read in part, is TGTGCCAGCAGCTCGGTGGGATGGGACAGGGCGGGC. The full variable domain, in which reference TRBV5-6 and TRBJ1-2 provide the parts outside the CDR3, is DAGVTQSPTHLIKTRGQQVTLRCSPKSGHDTVSWYQQALGQGPQFIFQYYEEEERQRGNFPDRFSGHQFPNYSSELNVNALLLGDSALYLCASSSVGWDRAGYTFGSGTRLTVV.

This clone was picked up a small number of times. The covered CDR3 bases are TGCAGCGTTGAAGAAACAGGGACAGTGAAAAATGAG. Translated: CSVEETGTVKNE. The whole CDR3 sequence reads CSVEETGTVKNEQFF. The chain carries TRBV29-1 and TRBJ2-1; 7 bases agree with TRBD1. The missing CDR3 end, 3 residues past where the read stops, is filled in from the germline J gene. CDR1 is SQVTM and CDR2 is ANQGSEA in the germline V gene. Trimming cost V 0 bases and J 7 bases; bases outside gene matches: 9. CDR3 length equals 15 residues.

This clone has more than one count but fewer than ten. Read coverage stops 3 residues before the CDR3 terminus; the germline J gene supplies the remainder. The V call is TRBV6-1, the J call TRBJ1-6; TRBD1 matches 7 bases. V was clipped by 4 bases and J by 7 bases; unmatched bases: 7. Germline V CDR1 and CDR2: MNHNS, SASEGT. This CDR3 is 15 amino acids long. The CDR3 bases that were read are TGTGCCAGCAGTGCACAGGGGTTTTGGAATTCACCC. The encoded protein is CASSAQGFWNSP. The CDR3 in its entirety is CASSAQGFWNSPLHF.

There are a few counts of this clone. The missing CDR3 end, 3 residues past where the read stops, is filled in from the germline J gene. The chain is built from TRBV18 and TRBJ1-3; 7 nucleotides match TRBD1. Germline V gene sequence: CDR1 KGHSH, CDR2 LQKENI. The CDR3 spans 14 residues. After removal of 3 bases from V and 2 bases from J, the junction contained 1 base not matched to a gene. The CDR3 bases that were read are TGTGCCAGCTCACCCGGGACAGCTGGAAACACC. It is translated as CASSPGTAGNT. From start to end, the CDR3 is CASSPGTAGNTIYF. The variable domain in full, completed from reference TRBV18 and TRBJ1-3, reads NAGVMQNPRHLVRRRGQEARLRCSPMKGHSHVYWYRQLPEEGLKFMVYLQKENIIDESGMPKERFSAEFPKEGPSILRIQQVVRGDSAAYFCASSPGTAGNTIYFGEGSWLTVV.

Points on this clone: The read falls 3 residues short of the CDR3 end, and the missing part is taken from the germline J gene. This rearrangement joins TRBV11-3 to TRBJ1-6; D is undetermined. This CDR3 is built from 12 residues. V shed 2 bases and J shed 7 bases, with 3 bases lying between them. Germline values: CDR1 SGHNT, CDR2 YENEEA. The CDR3 loop is CASSLRNSPLHF. The DNA read from the CDR3 is TGTGCCAGCAGCTTAAGGAATTCACCC. The variable domain in full, completed from reference TRBV11-3 and TRBJ1-6, reads EAGVVQSPRYKIIEKKQPVAFWCNPISGHNTLYWYLQNLGQGPELLIRYENEEAVDDSQLPKDRFSAERLKGVDSTLKIQPAELGDSAVYLCASSLRNSPLHFGNGTRLTVT.